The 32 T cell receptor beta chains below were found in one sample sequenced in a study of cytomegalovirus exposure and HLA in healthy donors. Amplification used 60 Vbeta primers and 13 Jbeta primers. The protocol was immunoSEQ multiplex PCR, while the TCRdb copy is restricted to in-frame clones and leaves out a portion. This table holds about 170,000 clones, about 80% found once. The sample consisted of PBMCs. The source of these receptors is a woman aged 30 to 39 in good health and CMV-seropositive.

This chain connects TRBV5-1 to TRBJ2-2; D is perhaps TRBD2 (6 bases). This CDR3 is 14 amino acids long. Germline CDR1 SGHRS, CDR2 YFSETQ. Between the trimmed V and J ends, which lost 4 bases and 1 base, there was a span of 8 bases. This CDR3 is CASSRDLNTGELFF. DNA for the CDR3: TGCGCCAGCAGCCGGGACTTGAACACCGGGGAGCTGTTTTTT.

CDR3 bases: TGCAGCGTTCTGGAGCACGGGGAGCTGTTTTTT. Amino acid sequence: CSVLEHGELFF. The chain joins TRBV29-1 to TRBJ2-2; D is uncertain. CDR3 length equals 11 residues. CDR1 is SQVTM and CDR2 is ANQGSEA in the germline V gene. V dropped 5 bases and J dropped 7 bases, with 8 bases sitting between them.

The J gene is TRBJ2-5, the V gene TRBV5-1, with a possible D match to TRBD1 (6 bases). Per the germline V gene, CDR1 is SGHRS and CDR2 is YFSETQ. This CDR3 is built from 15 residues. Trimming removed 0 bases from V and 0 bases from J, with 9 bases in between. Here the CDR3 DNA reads TGCGCCAGCAGCTTGGCCCAGGGGTACCAAGAGACCCAGTACTTC. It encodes CASSLAQGYQETQYF.

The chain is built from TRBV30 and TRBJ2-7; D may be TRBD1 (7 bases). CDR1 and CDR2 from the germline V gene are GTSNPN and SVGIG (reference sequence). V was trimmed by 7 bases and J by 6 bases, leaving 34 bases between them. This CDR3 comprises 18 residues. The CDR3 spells CASTRRGRGRGGTSEQYF. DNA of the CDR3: TGTGCCTCAACACGGAGGGGCAGGGGAAGAGGGGGCACTAGCGAGCAGTACTTC.

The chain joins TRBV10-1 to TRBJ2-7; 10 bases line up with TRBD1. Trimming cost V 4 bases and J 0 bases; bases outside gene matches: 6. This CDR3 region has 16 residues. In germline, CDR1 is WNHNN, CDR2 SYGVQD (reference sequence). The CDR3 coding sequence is TGCGCCAGCAGTGGTACCGGGACAGGGGTCTCCTACGAGCAGTACTTC. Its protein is CASSGTGTGVSYEQYF.

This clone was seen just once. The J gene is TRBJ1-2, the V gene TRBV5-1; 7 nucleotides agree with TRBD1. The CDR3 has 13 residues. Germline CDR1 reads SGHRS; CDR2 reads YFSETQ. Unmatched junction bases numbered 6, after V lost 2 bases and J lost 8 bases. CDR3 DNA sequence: TGCGCCAGCAGCTTCGGGACAGTTGGGGGCTACACCTTC. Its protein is CASSFGTVGGYTF.

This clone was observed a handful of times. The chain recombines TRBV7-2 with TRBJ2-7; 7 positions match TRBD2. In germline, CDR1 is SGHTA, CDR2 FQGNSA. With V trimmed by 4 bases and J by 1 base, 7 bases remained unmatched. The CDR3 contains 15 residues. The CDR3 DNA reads TGTGCCAGCAGCTCTGGTAGCGGGCCATCCTACGAGCAGTACTTC. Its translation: CASSSGSGPSYEQYF.

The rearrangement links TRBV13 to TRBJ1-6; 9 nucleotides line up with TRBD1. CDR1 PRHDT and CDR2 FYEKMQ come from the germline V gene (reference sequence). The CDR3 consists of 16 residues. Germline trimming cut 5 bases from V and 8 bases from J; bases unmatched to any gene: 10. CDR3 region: CASSPGQGNFDSPLHF. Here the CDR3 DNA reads TGTGCCAGCAGCCCAGGACAGGGGAACTTTGATTCACCCCTCCACTTT.

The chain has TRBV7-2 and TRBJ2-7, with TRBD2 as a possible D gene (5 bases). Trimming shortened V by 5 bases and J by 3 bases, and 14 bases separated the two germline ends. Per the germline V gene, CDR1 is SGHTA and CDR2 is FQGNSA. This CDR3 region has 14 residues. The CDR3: CASSQGGGFYEQYF. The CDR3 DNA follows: TGTGCCAGCAGCCAAGGAGGAGGATTCTACGAGCAGTACTTC.

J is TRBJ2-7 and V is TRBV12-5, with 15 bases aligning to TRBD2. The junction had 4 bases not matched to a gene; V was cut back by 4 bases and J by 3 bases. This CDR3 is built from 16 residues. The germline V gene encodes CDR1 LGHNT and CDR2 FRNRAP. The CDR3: CASGYGTSGRIYEQYF. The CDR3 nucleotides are TGTGCTAGTGGTTACGGGACTAGCGGGAGGATCTACGAGCAGTACTTC.

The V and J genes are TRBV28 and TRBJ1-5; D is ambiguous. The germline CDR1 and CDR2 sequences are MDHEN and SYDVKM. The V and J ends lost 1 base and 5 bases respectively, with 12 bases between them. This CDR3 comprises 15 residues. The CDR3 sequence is CASSLSLAGDQPQHF. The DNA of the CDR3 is TGTGCCAGCAGTTTATCGTTAGCTGGCGATCAGCCCCAGCATTTT.

CDR3 protein: CASSSFPGTNSNEQFF. As DNA, the CDR3 is TGTGCCAGCAGCTCCTTCCCCGGGACAAACTCCAATGAGCAGTTCTTC. The chain is built from TRBV11-2 and TRBJ2-1; maybe TRBD1 (6 bases). CDR3 length equals 16 residues. V was cut by 4 bases and J by 6 bases, with 19 bases left in between. Germline lookup yields CDR1 SGHAT and CDR2 FQNNGV.

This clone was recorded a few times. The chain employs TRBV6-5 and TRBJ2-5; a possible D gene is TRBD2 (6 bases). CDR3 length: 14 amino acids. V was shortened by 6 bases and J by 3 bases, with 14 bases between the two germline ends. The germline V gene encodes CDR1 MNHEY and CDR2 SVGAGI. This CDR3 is CASRDASVKETQYF. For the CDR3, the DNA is TGTGCCAGCAGAGATGCTAGCGTCAAAGAGACCCAGTACTTC.

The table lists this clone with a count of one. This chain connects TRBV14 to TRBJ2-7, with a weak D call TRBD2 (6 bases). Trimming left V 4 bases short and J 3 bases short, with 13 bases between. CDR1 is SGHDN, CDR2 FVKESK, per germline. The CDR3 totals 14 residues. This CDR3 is CASSLTGTDYEQYF. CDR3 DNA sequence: TGTGCCAGCAGCCTAACCGGGACTGACTACGAGCAGTACTTC.

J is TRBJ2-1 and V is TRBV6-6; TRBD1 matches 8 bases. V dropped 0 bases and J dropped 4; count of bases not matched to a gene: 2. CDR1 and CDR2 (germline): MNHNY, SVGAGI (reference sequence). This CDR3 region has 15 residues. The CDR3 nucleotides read TGTGCCAGCAGTTACTCGGGACAGGCTTACAATGAGCAGTTCTTC. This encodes CASSYSGQAYNEQFF.

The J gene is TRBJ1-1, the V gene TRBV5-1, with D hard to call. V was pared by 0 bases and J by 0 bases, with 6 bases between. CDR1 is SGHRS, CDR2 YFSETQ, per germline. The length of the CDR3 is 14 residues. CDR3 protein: CASSLVAMNTEAFF. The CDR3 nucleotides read TGCGCCAGCAGCTTGGTTGCGATGAACACTGAAGCTTTCTTT. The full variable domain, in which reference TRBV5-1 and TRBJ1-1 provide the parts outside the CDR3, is KAGVTQTPRYLIKTRGQQVTLSCSPISGHRSVSWYQQTPGQGLQFLFEYFSETQRNKGNFPGRFSGRQFSNSRSEMNVSTLELGDSALYLCASSLVAMNTEAFFGQGTRLTVV.

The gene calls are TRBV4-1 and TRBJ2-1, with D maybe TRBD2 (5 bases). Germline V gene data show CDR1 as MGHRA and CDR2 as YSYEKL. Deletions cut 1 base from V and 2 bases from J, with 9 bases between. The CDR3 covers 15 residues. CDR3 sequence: CASSQGTETYNEQFF. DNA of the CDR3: TGCGCCAGCAGCCAAGGGACTGAAACCTACAATGAGCAGTTCTTC.

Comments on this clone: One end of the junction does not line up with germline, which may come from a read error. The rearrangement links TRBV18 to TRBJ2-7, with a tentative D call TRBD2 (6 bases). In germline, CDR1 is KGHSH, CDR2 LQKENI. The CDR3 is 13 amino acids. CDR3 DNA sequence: TGTGCCAGCTCATTCCAGGCCCTGGGCGGGGTGAACTTC. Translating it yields CASSFQALGGVNF.

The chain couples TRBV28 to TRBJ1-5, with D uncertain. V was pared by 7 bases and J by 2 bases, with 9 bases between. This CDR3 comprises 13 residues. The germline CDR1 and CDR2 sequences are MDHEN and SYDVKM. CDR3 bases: TGTGCCAGCACCCCCCGGGGCAATCAGCCCCAGCATTTT. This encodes CASTPRGNQPQHF.

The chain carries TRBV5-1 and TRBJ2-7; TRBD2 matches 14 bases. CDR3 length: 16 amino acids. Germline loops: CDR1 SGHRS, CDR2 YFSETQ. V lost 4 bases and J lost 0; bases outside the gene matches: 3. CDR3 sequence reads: CASSAGTSGSSYEQYF. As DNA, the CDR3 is TGCGCCAGCAGCGCCGGGACTAGCGGGAGCTCCTACGAGCAGTACTTC. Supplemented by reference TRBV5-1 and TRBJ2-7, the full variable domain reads KAGVTQTPRYLIKTRGQQVTLSCSPISGHRSVSWYQQTPGQGLQFLFEYFSETQRNKGNFPGRFSGRQFSNSRSEMNVSTLELGDSALYLCASSAGTSGSSYEQYFGPGTRLTVT.

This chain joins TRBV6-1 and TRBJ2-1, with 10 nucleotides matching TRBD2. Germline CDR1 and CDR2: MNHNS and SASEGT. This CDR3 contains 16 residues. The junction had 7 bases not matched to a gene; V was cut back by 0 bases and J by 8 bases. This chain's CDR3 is CASSEAPSGRKDEQFF. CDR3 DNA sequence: TGTGCCAGCAGTGAAGCGCCTAGCGGGAGAAAGGATGAGCAGTTCTTC.

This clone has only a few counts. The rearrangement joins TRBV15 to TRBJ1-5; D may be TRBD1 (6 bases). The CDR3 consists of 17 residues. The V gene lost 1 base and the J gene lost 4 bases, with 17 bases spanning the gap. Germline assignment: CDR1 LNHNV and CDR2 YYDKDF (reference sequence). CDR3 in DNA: TGTGCCACCAGCAGAGTGGGCGTGGGGGCGGATAATCAGCCCCAGCATTTT. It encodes CATSRVGVGADNQPQHF.

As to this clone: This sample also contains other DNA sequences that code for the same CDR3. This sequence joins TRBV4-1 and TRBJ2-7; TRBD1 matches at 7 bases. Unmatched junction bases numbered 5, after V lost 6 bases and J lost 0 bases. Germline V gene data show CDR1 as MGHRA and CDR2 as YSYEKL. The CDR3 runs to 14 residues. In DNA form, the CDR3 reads TGCGCCAGCAGTCCCAGACAGGGCTCCTACGAGCAGTACTTC. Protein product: CASSPRQGSYEQYF.

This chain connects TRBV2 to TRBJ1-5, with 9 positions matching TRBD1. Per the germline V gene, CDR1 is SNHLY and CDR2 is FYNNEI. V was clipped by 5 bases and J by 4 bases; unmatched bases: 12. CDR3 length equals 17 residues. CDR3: CASSHQAGTGFNQPQHF. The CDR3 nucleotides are TGTGCCAGCAGTCACCAAGCGGGGACAGGGTTTAATCAGCCCCAGCATTTT.

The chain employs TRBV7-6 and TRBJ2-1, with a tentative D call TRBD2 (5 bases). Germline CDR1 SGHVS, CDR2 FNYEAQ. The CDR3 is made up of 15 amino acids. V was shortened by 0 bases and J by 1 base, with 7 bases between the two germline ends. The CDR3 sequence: CASSLAGASYNEQFF. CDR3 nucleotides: TGTGCCAGCAGCTTAGCGGGAGCATCCTACAATGAGCAGTTCTTC.

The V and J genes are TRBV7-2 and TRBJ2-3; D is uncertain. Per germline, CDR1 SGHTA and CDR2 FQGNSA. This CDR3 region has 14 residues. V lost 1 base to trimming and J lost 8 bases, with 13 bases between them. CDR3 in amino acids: CASSLVVISGTQYF. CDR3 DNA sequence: TGTGCCAGCAGCTTAGTTGTTATCTCGGGTACGCAGTATTTT.

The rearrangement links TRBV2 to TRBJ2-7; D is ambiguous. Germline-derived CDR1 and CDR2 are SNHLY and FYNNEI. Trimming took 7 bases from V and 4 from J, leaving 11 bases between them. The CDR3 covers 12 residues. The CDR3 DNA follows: TGTGCCAGCACCCCCACTTGGTACGAGCAGTACTTC. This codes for CASTPTWYEQYF.

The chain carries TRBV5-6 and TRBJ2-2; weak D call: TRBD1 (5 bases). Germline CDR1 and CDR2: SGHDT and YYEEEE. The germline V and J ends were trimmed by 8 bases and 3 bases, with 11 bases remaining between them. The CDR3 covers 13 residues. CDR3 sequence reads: CASKQVYTGELFF. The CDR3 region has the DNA TGTGCCAGTAAACAGGTGTACACCGGGGAGCTGTTTTTT. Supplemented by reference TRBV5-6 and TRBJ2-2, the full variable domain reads DAGVTQSPTHLIKTRGQQVTLRCSPKSGHDTVSWYQQALGQGPQFIFQYYEEEERQRGNFPDRFSGHQFPNYSSELNVNALLLGDSALYLCASKQVYTGELFFGEGSRLTVL.

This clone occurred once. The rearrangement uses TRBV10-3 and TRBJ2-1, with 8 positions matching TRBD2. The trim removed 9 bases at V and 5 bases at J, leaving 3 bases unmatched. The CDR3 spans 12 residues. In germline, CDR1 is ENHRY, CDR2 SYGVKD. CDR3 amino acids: CAIARGDNEQFF. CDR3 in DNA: TGTGCCATTGCGCGGGGGGACAATGAGCAGTTCTTC.

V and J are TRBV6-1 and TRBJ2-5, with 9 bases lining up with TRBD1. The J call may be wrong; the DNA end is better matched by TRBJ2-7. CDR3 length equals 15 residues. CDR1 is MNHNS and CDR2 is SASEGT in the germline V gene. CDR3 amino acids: CASSVSGQGSYEQYF. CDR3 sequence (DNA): TGTGCCAGCAGTGTTTCGGGACAGGGCTCCTACGAGCAGTACTTC.

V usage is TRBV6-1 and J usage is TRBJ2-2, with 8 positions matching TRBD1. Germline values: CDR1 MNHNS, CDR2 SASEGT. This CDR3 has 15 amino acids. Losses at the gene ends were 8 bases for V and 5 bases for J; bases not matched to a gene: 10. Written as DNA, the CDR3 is TGTGCCAGCGATACGGGACAGGATCTGACCGGGGAGCTGTTTTTT. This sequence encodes CASDTGQDLTGELFF.

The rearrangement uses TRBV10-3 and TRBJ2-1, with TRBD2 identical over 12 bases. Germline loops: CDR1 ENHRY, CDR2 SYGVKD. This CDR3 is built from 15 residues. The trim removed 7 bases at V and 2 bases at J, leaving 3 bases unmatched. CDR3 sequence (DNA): TGTGCCATCACCCTAGCGGGAGGGGCCTACAATGAGCAGTTCTTC. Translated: CAITLAGGAYNEQFF.